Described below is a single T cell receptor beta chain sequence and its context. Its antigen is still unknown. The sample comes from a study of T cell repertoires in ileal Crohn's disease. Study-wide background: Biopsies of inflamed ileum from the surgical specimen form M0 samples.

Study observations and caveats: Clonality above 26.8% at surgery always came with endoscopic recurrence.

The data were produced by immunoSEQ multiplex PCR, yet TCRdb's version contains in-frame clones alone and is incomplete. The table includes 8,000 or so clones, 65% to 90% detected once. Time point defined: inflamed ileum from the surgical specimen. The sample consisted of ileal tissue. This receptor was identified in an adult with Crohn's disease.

CDR3 sequence (DNA): TGTGCCAGCAAAAGCGGGGGGAATCAGCCCCAGCATTTT. Protein sequence: CASKSGGNQPQHF. The J gene is TRBJ1-5, the V gene TRBV6-1; possibly TRBD1 for D (5 bases). V lost 7 bases to trimming and J lost 4 bases, with 11 bases between them. The CDR3 is made up of 13 amino acids. CDR1 and CDR2 from the germline V gene are MNHNS and SASEGT.